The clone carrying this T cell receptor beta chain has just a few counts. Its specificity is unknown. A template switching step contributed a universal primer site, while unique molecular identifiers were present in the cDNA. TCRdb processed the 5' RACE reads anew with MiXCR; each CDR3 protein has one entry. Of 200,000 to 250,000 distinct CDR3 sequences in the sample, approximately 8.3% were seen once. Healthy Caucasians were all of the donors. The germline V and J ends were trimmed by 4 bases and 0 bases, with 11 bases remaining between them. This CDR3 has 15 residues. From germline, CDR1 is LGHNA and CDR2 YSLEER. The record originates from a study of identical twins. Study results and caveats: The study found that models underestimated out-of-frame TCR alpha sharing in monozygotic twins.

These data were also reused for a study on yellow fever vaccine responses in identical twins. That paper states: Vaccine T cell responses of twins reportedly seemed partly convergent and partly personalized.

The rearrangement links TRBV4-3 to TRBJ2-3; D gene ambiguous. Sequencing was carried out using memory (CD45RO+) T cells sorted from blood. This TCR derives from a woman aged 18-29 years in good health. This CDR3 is CASSRRLDSTDTQYF. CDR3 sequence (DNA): TGCGCCAGCAGCCGCCGACTGGATAGCACAGATACGCAGTATTTT.